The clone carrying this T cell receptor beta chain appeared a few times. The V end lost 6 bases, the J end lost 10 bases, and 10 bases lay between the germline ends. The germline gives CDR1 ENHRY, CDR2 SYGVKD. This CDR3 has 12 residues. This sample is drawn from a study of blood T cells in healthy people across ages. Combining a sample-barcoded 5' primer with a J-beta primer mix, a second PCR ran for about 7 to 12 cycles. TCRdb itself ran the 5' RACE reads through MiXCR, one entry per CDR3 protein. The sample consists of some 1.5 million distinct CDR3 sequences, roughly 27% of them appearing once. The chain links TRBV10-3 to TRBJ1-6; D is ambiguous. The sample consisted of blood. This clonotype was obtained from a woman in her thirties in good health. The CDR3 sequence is CAISREGSPLHF. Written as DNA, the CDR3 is TGTGCCATCAGCCGGGAGGGATCACCCCTCCACTTT.